The present entry profiles one T cell receptor beta chain with its context. The read comes to an end 3 residues before the CDR3 does, leaving the germline J gene to fill in the end. CDR1 and CDR2 from the germline V gene are GTSNPN and SVGIG (reference sequence). This CDR3 contains 13 residues. Clones were read by immunoSEQ multiplex PCR, and TCRdb kept only the in-frame ones, dropping some. Its clone listing holds tens of thousands of clones. This specimen belongs to a study of T cells in women clearing cervical HPV infection. Study-wide context: Cases' blood sampling followed lesion detection by median approximately 150 days (90 to 200). With HLA typing for only a few women, HLA confounding remains possible.

The chain couples TRBV30 to TRBJ2-2, with 10 bases identical to TRBD1. Sequencing input: blood buffy coat. The origin of this receptor is a woman aged 18 to 75 with a cervical HPV16 infection that either progressed to CIN3+ or cleared (not recorded which). The CDR3 here is CAWGGQGNEKLFF. The sequenced part of the CDR3 DNA is TGTGCCTGGGGGGGACAGGGGAATGAAAAG.